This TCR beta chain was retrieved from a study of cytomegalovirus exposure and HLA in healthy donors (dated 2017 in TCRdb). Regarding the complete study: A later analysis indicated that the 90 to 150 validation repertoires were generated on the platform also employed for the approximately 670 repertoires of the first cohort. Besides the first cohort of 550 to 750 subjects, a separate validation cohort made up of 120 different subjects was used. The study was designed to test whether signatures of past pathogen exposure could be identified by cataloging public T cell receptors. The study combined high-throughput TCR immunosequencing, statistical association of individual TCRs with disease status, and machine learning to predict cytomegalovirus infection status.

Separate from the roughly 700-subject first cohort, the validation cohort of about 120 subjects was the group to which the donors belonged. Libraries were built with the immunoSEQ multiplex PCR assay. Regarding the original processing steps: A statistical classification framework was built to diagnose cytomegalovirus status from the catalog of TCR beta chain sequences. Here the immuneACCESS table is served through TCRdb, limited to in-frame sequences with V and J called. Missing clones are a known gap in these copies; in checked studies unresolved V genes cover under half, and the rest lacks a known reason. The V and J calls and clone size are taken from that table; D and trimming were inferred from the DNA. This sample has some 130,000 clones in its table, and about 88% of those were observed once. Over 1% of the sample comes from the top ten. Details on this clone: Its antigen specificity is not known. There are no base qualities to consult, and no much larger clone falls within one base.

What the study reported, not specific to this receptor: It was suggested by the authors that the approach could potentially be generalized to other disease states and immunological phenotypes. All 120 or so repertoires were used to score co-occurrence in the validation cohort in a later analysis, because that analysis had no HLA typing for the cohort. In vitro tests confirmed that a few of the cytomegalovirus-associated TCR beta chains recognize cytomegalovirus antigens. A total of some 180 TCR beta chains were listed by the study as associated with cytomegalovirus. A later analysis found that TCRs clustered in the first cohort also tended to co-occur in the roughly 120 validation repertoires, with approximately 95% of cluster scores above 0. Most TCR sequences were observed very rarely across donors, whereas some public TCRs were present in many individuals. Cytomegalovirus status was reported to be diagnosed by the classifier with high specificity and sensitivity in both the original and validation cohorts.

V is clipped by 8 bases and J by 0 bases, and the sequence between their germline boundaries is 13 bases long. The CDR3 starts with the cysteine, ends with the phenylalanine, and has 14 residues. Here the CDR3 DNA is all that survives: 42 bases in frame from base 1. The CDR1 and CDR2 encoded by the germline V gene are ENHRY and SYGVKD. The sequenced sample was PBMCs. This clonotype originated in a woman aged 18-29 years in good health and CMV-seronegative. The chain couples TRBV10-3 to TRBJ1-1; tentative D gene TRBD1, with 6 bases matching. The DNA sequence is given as TGTGCCATCGGAGGGGGGGGGATGAACACTGAAGCTTTCTTT. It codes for CAIGGGGMNTEAFF.